This passage covers 31 T cell receptor beta chains from one sample sequenced in a study of T cells after yellow fever vaccination. A single record per CDR3 protein comes from TCRdb applying MiXCR to the 5' RACE reads. The data show 510,000 or so distinct CDR3 sequences, 15% to 20% seen once. The sample here was PBMCs, taken 15 days after the yellow fever booster vaccination. These receptors all come from a man aged 25-45 years who received the YFV17D yellow fever vaccine.

Only a few counts were recorded for this clonotype. The rearrangement joins TRBV14 to TRBJ2-1; a weak D match, TRBD1 (5 bases). Germline CDR1 reads SGHDN; CDR2 reads FVKESK. The ends were cut back, 6 bases at V and 4 bases at J, with 16 bases in the middle. This CDR3 region has 15 residues. The CDR3 DNA is TGTGCCAGCAGAAAAACAGGTTTCCGATACAATGAGCAGTTCTTC. Residues: CASRKTGFRYNEQFF.

This clonotype was seen a few times. The chain is built from TRBV5-1 and TRBJ2-7; 8 nucleotides match TRBD1. The CDR3 extends over 16 amino acids. The junction had 12 bases not matched to a gene; V was cut back by 1 base and J by 6 bases. Germline-derived CDR1 and CDR2 are SGHRS and YFSETQ. The CDR3 nucleotides are TGCGCCAGCAGCTTGAGAATAGGGACAGGTCCAAGCGAGCAGTACTTC. Protein: CASSLRIGTGPSEQYF.

This clonotype occurred many times. CDR3 sequence reads: CASSLGTGGYEQYF. The CDR3 coding sequence is TGCGCCAGCAGCTTGGGGACAGGGGGATACGAGCAGTACTTC. The chain has TRBV5-1 and TRBJ2-7; 10 positions match TRBD1. This CDR3 is built from 14 residues. Trimming took 0 bases from V and 4 from J; bases not matched to a gene: 1. Germline V gene sequence: CDR1 SGHRS, CDR2 YFSETQ.

V and J are TRBV7-6 and TRBJ2-5, with 9 nucleotides matching TRBD1. V lost 5 bases to trimming and J lost 4 bases; unmatched junction nucleotides: 8. Germline CDR1 and CDR2: SGHVS and FNYEAQ. This CDR3 spans 15 amino acids. CDR3 amino acids: CASSRGTGMGETQYF. In DNA form, the CDR3 reads TGTGCCAGCAGCAGAGGGACAGGGATGGGAGAGACCCAGTACTTC.

This clonotype was counted at least ten times. This sequence joins TRBV15 and TRBJ2-1, with 10 bases identical to TRBD2. V gave up 0 bases and J gave up 9 bases; unmatched junction bases: 8. The germline CDR1 and CDR2 sequences are LNHNV and YYDKDF (reference sequence). This CDR3 comprises 16 residues. CDR3 loop: CATSRDLLAGELEQFF. The DNA of the CDR3 is TGTGCCACCAGCAGAGATCTGCTAGCGGGAGAACTTGAGCAGTTCTTC. The full variable domain, with the rest looked up from reference TRBV15 and TRBJ2-1, is DAMVIQNPRYQVTQFGKPVTLSCSQTLNHNVMYWYQQKSSQAPKLLFHYYDKDFNNEADTPDNFQSRRPNTSFCFLDIRSPGLGDTAMYLCATSRDLLAGELEQFFGPGTRLTVL.

The chain combines TRBV4-3 with TRBJ1-2, with D maybe TRBD1 (5 bases). This CDR3 contains 16 residues. Germline lookup yields CDR1 LGHNA and CDR2 YSLEER. Deletions cut 0 bases from V and 5 bases from J, with 16 bases between. The CDR3 region is CASSQDPGTASYGYTF. CDR3 sequence (DNA): TGCGCCAGCAGCCAAGATCCTGGGACCGCCAGTTATGGCTACACCTTC.

This clonotype appeared a few times. The rearrangement uses TRBV5-6 and TRBJ2-3; D remains ambiguous. V gave up 4 bases and J gave up 3 bases, with 18 bases separating them. The CDR3 consists of 16 residues. The germline gives CDR1 SGHDT, CDR2 YYEEEE. The CDR3 loop reads CASSLTAASATDTQYF. CDR3 bases: TGTGCCAGCAGCCTAACCGCCGCCAGTGCGACAGATACGCAGTATTTT.

This clonotype was observed a few times. V and J are TRBV5-1 and TRBJ2-7; TRBD1 is a possible D gene (5 bases). From germline, CDR1 is SGHRS and CDR2 YFSETQ. This CDR3 is 14 amino acids long. V lost 0 bases and J 0 bases, leaving 7 bases between the germline ends. The CDR3: CASSLVQASYEQYF. The CDR3 DNA follows: TGCGCCAGCAGCTTGGTACAGGCCTCCTACGAGCAGTACTTC.

V usage is TRBV6-6 and J usage is TRBJ1-4, with D unclear. Germline CDR1 MNHNY, CDR2 SVGAGI (reference sequence). The CDR3 loop spans 13 amino acids. V was trimmed by 4 bases and J by 5 bases, leaving 8 bases between them. For the CDR3, the DNA is TGTGCCAGCAGTTGGACGGAGAATGAAAAACTGTTTTTT. Residues: CASSWTENEKLFF.

This clonotype was observed many times. V gene TRBV7-6 combines with J gene TRBJ1-3; D unclear. The V gene's germline CDR1 is SGHVS and CDR2 FNYEAQ. Trimming took off 5 bases at V and 4 bases at J, with 9 bases between the two ends. This CDR3 is built from 13 residues. The CDR3 reads CASSPAHGNTIYF. CDR3 DNA sequence: TGTGCCAGCAGCCCTGCGCACGGAAACACCATATATTTT.

This rearrangement joins TRBV7-2 to TRBJ2-5, with a possible D match to TRBD2 (5 bases). The CDR3 is 15 residues long. Trimming shortened V by 2 bases and J by 3 bases, and 13 bases separated the two germline ends. The V gene's germline CDR1 is SGHTA and CDR2 FQGNSA. The CDR3 region is CASSLNRGVEETQYF. The DNA of the CDR3 is TGTGCCAGCAGCTTAAATCGGGGAGTAGAAGAGACCCAGTACTTC.

This chain connects TRBV10-3 to TRBJ1-5; D is ambiguous. The germline V gene encodes CDR1 ENHRY and CDR2 SYGVKD. This CDR3 has 14 amino acids. Between the trimmed V and J ends, which lost 1 base and 7 bases, there was a span of 11 bases. The CDR3 protein is CAISELARGQPQHF. The CDR3 coding sequence is TGTGCCATCAGTGAGTTGGCCCGCGGACAGCCCCAGCATTTT.

The V gene is TRBV20-1, the J gene TRBJ1-6, with D hard to call. Trimming took 1 base from V and 7 from J, leaving 11 bases between them. The germline gives CDR1 DFQATT, CDR2 SNEGSKA (reference sequence). The CDR3 totals 14 residues. DNA of the CDR3: TGCAGTGCTAGAGGCACTGCGGGGAATTCACCCCTCCACTTT. Residues: CSARGTAGNSPLHF.

This clonotype was observed a handful of times. The genes are TRBV28 and TRBJ2-2; possible D gene TRBD1, 6 bases. The length of the CDR3 is 13 residues. The V end lost 5 bases, the J end lost 7 bases, and 11 bases lay between the germline ends. Germline loops: CDR1 MDHEN, CDR2 SYDVKM. The CDR3 loop reads CASSPQGIGELFF. The CDR3 DNA sequence: TGTGCCAGCAGTCCTCAGGGGATCGGGGAGCTGTTTTTT.

This rearrangement joins TRBV9 to TRBJ2-7, with 9 positions matching TRBD1. V lost 2 bases and J lost 6; bases outside the gene matches: 6. The CDR3 length is 14 residues. Germline CDR1 and CDR2: SGDLS and YYNGEE. Here the CDR3 DNA reads TGTGCCAGCAGCGTTAGACAGGGGGTTGGCGAGCAGTACTTC. This sequence encodes CASSVRQGVGEQYF.

Only a few counts were recorded for this clonotype. The V gene is TRBV7-2, the J gene TRBJ2-7; D possibly corresponds to TRBD1 (6 bases). The CDR3 extends over 15 amino acids. Trimming stripped 3 bases from V and 3 bases from J, with 15 bases between. Germline lookup yields CDR1 SGHTA and CDR2 FQGNSA. In DNA, the CDR3 is TGTGCCAGCAGCTTTTGGGCAGGGGAGAACTACGAGCAGTACTTC. This encodes CASSFWAGENYEQYF.

The chain links TRBV11-2 to TRBJ2-1; 8 positions agree with TRBD2. The CDR3 length is 13 residues. With 6 bases clipped from V and 7 bases from J, the junction kept 5 bases outside the gene matches. From germline, CDR1 is SGHAT and CDR2 FQNNGV. The CDR3 nucleotides read TGTGCCAGCAGATCGGGAGGGCTTAATGAGCAGTTCTTC. Translated: CASRSGGLNEQFF.

The rearrangement uses TRBV5-5 and TRBJ1-3, with D maybe TRBD1 (6 bases). The germline V gene has CDR1 SGHKS and CDR2 YYEKEE (reference sequence). The CDR3 length is 15 residues. Trimming took 4 bases from V and 0 from J, leaving 11 bases between them. CDR3: CASSPRGGSGNTIYF. The CDR3 nucleotides are TGTGCCAGCAGCCCGAGAGGGGGCTCTGGAAACACCATATATTTT.

The CDR3 here is CASTTSGSYEQYF. The CDR3 DNA follows: TGCGCCAGCACCACTAGCGGGAGTTACGAGCAGTACTTC. The chain carries TRBV5-1 and TRBJ2-7, with TRBD2 matching over 11 bases. Germline-derived CDR1 and CDR2 are SGHRS and YFSETQ. J lost 4 bases, V lost 6 bases, and 3 bases had no gene match. The CDR3 is 13 amino acids.

The genes are TRBV3-1 and TRBJ2-5, with 7 bases lining up with TRBD2. V lost 1 base to trimming and J lost 5 bases; unmatched junction nucleotides: 7. Per the germline V gene, CDR1 is LGHDT and CDR2 is YNNKEL (reference sequence). The CDR3 runs to 15 residues. This chain's CDR3 is CASSQGGAGRETQYF. For the CDR3, the DNA is TGTGCCAGCAGCCAAGGGGGAGCGGGACGTGAGACCCAGTACTTC.

This clonotype was counted only a few times. The chain carries TRBV9 and TRBJ2-2, with no clear D. Trimming pared 3 bases from V and 9 bases from J, leaving 9 bases between. The CDR3 has 12 amino acids. The germline V gene encodes CDR1 SGDLS and CDR2 YYNGEE. CDR3 protein: CASSALGRELFF. The CDR3 region has the DNA TGTGCCAGCAGCGCACTCGGGCGGGAGCTGTTTTTT. Combining the CDR3 with reference TRBV9 and TRBJ2-2 gives the whole variable domain DSGVTQTPKHLITATGQRVTLRCSPRSGDLSVYWYQQSLDQGLQFLIQYYNGEERAKGNILERFSAQQFPDLHSELNLSSLELGDSALYFCASSALGRELFFGEGSRLTVL.

The chain links TRBV12-3 or TRBV12-4 to TRBJ2-7, with D tentatively TRBD2 (7 bases). With 5 bases removed from V and 5 bases from J, the gap between germline ends came to 19 bases. CDR3 length: 15 residues. The CDR3 is CASSKIPGGLDEQYF. DNA of the CDR3: TGTGCCAGCAGTAAGATCCCCGGGGGGCTGGACGAGCAGTACTTC.

V gene TRBV6-2 or TRBV6-3 combines with J gene TRBJ2-1; the D call may be TRBD1 or TRBD2 (5 bases each). Germline-derived CDR1 and CDR2 are MNHEY and SVGEGT. There are 17 residues in the CDR3. Deletions cut 7 bases from V and 7 bases from J, with 26 bases between. The CDR3 sequence: CASTKGVGTPARNEQFF. The CDR3 DNA follows: TGTGCCAGCACCAAAGGGGTAGGGACCCCCGCGAGGAATGAGCAGTTCTTC.

V and J are TRBV3-1 and TRBJ2-7; 10 positions match TRBD2. The J segment lost 3 bases and the V segment lost 0 bases, leaving 11 bases of the junction unmatched. The CDR3 runs 18 residues. Germline CDR1 is LGHDT and CDR2 is YNNKEL (reference sequence). CDR3 loop: CASSQDQTLAGAYYEQYF. CDR3 nucleotides: TGTGCCAGCAGCCAAGATCAAACGCTAGCGGGAGCCTACTACGAGCAGTACTTC.

To note about this clonotype: Germline is not matched at one junction end, which may reflect a read error. CDR3 in DNA: TGTGCCAGCACCCAAGTAGGTGGCGGGACCAATGAGCAGTTCTTC. Translated: CASTQVGGGTNEQFF. The gene calls are TRBV3-1 and TRBJ2-1; D might be TRBD2 (6 bases). This CDR3 is 15 amino acids long. Germline CDR1 and CDR2: LGHDT and YNNKEL (reference sequence).

The chain has TRBV11-2 and TRBJ2-1; 7 nucleotides align to TRBD2. V lost 1 base and J lost 8; bases outside the gene matches: 5. The CDR3 is 14 amino acids. In germline, CDR1 is SGHAT, CDR2 FQNNGV. This CDR3 is CASSLGTSSDEQFF. The CDR3 DNA follows: TGTGCCAGCAGCTTAGGGACTAGTAGTGATGAGCAGTTCTTC.

This clonotype was observed at least ten times. The J gene is TRBJ2-3, the V gene TRBV9, with TRBD2 as a possible D gene (5 bases). The germline gives CDR1 SGDLS, CDR2 YYNGEE. Trimming removed 4 bases from V and 0 bases from J, with 12 bases in between. This CDR3 comprises 15 residues. CDR3 sequence: CASSSWTASTDTQYF. DNA for the CDR3: TGTGCCAGCAGCTCTTGGACTGCTAGCACAGATACGCAGTATTTT. Full variable domain (outside the CDR3, taken from reference TRBV9 and TRBJ2-3): DSGVTQTPKHLITATGQRVTLRCSPRSGDLSVYWYQQSLDQGLQFLIQYYNGEERAKGNILERFSAQQFPDLHSELNLSSLELGDSALYFCASSSWTASTDTQYFGPGTRLTVL.

The CDR3 coding sequence is TGTGCCAGCAGCGCTAGCGATTTCAATGAGCAGTTCTTC. Translating it yields CASSASDFNEQFF. The V call is TRBV4-2, the J call TRBJ2-1; tentative D call: TRBD2 (6 bases). Trimming left V 5 bases short and J 6 bases short, with 11 bases between. Germline V gene sequence: CDR1 LGHNA, CDR2 YNFKEQ. The CDR3 has 13 amino acids.

The table lists this clonotype with a few counts. J is TRBJ1-5 and V is TRBV11-2; 12 bases map to TRBD1. The germline V gene has CDR1 SGHAT and CDR2 FQNNGV. Germline trimming cut 5 bases from V and 4 bases from J; bases unmatched to any gene: 18. CDR3 length equals 20 residues. CDR3 protein: CASSAIELGQGAWANQPQHF. As DNA, the CDR3 is TGTGCCAGCAGCGCAATTGAATTGGGACAGGGGGCTTGGGCAAATCAGCCCCAGCATTTT. Combining the CDR3 with reference TRBV11-2 and TRBJ1-5 gives the whole variable domain EAGVAQSPRYKIIEKRQSVAFWCNPISGHATLYWYQQILGQGPKLLIQFQNNGVVDDSQLPKDRFSAERLKGVDSTLKIQPAKLEDSAVYLCASSAIELGQGAWANQPQHFGDGTRLSIL.

In its sample, this clonotype was seen a few times. The chain links TRBV5-1 to TRBJ2-1, with D tentatively TRBD1 (6 bases). V was cut by 4 bases and J by 1 base, with 12 bases left in between. CDR1 is SGHRS and CDR2 is YFSETQ in the germline V gene. This CDR3 comprises 15 residues. The CDR3 spells CASSTSGVSYNEQFF. The CDR3 region has the DNA TGCGCCAGCAGCACCTCAGGGGTGTCCTACAATGAGCAGTTCTTC.

The V gene is TRBV28, the J gene TRBJ2-7; a weak D match, TRBD2 (5 bases). Per the germline V gene, CDR1 is MDHEN and CDR2 is SYDVKM. The CDR3 covers 12 residues. V was cut by 3 bases and J by 5 bases, with 8 bases left in between. The DNA for the CDR3 is TGTGCCAGCAGTTTTGAGGGTAACGAGCAGTACTTC. This sequence encodes CASSFEGNEQYF.